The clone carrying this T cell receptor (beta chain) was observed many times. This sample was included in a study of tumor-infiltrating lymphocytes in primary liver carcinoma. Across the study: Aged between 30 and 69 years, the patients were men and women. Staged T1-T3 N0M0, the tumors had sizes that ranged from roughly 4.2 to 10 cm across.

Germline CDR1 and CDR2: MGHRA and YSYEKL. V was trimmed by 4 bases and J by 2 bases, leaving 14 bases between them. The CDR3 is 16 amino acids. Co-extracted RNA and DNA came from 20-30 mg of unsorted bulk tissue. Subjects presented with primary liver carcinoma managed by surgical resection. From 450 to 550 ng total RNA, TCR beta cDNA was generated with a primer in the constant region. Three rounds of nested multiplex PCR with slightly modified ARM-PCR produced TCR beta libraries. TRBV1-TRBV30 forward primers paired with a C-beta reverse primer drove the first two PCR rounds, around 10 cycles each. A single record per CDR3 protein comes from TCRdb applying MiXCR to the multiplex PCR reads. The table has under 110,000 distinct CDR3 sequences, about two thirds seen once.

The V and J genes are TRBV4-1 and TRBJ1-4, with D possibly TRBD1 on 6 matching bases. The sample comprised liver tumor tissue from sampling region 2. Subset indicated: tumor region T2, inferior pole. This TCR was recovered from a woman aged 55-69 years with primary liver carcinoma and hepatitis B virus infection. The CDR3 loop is CASSLGTPRTNEKLFF. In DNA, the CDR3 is TGCGCCAGCAGCCTCGGGACACCGAGGACTAATGAAAAACTGTTTTTT.